This T cell receptor (beta chain) was captured in a study of identical twins. Study outcomes and limitations: With abundant cord blood beta clonotypes, insertions were fewer; memory repertoires showed no such pattern. Zero-insertion analyses might be partly confounded by invariant T cells like MAIT and iNKT.

Each CDR3 protein gets one entry after TCRdb re-called the 5' RACE reads with MiXCR. In the table there are under 900,000 distinct CDR3 sequences, 10% to 15% of which are singletons. All donors comprised healthy Caucasians. This clonotype has a handful of counts. Its target is not known. V was trimmed by 5 bases and J by 8 bases, leaving 18 bases between them. CDR1 and CDR2 from the germline V gene are LNHNV and YYDKDF (reference sequence). The CDR3 has 14 residues. These data were likewise used in another study, on yellow fever vaccine responses in identical twins.

This sequence was found in a woman younger than 35 in good health. The rearrangement joins TRBV15 to TRBJ1-2; D not certain. Sequencing used PBMCs. The CDR3 sequence is CATSAAGHRLGYTF. In DNA form, the CDR3 reads TGTGCCACCAGCGCAGCTGGGCATCGTTTGGGCTACACCTTC.